One and the same sample provided the 29 T cell receptor beta chains below, sequenced in a study of a mutant IDH1 vaccine in newly diagnosed glioma. Profiled with immunoSEQ multiplex PCR; TCRdb holds only in-frame clones, not every one. The table has about 94,000 clones, roughly 89% seen once; the top ten hold around 0.77%. Time point in this sample: week 47, end of study. Topical imiquimod accompanied each vaccine dose, which consisted of 300 ug of mutant IDH1 20-mer peptide. Their cognate antigens are unknown. The specimen comprised PBMCs, sampled from a glioma patient whose treatment included an IDH1 peptide vaccine. The source is a woman in her fifties or sixties with glioma.

This chain uses TRBV19 with TRBJ2-3; TRBD2 is a possible D gene (6 bases). The germline gives CDR1 LNHDA, CDR2 SQIVND (reference sequence). Trimming pared 5 bases from V and 0 bases from J, leaving 12 bases between. The CDR3 length is 15 residues. CDR3 in DNA: TGTGCCAGTAGTCTAGCGAGGTCTAGCACAGATACGCAGTATTTT. Its translation is CASSLARSSTDTQYF. The variable domain in full, completed from reference TRBV19 and TRBJ2-3, reads DGGITQSPKYLFRKEGQNVTLSCEQNLNHDAMYWYRQDPGQGLRLIYYSQIVNDFQKGDIAEGYSVSREKKESFPLTVTSAQKNPTAFYLCASSLARSSTDTQYFGPGTRLTVL.

The CDR3 reads CASSWTSASTDTQYF. In DNA, the CDR3 is TGTGCCAGCAGCTGGACTAGCGCTAGCACAGATACGCAGTATTTT. The chain employs TRBV13 and TRBJ2-3, with 9 bases identical to TRBD2. Germline V gene data show CDR1 as PRHDT and CDR2 as FYEKMQ (reference sequence). With 4 bases clipped from V and 0 bases from J, the junction kept 2 bases outside the gene matches. The CDR3 has 15 amino acids.

J is TRBJ2-1 and V is TRBV5-3, with D possibly being TRBD1 (6 bases). TRBV5-3 is recorded as an ORF, its role being uncertain. The CDR3 totals 22 residues. V was shortened by 4 bases and J by 2 bases, with 34 bases between the two germline ends. The CDR3 here is CARSPRYWSNRVPVFPYNEQFF. CDR3 in DNA: TGTGCCAGAAGCCCCCGTTATTGGTCGAACAGGGTACCGGTTTTTCCCTACAATGAGCAGTTCTTC.

The chain recombines TRBV5-8 with TRBJ2-2, with 9 bases matching TRBD2. The length of the CDR3 is 16 residues. Germline lookup yields CDR1 SGHTS and CDR2 YDEGEE. Losses at the gene ends were 3 bases for V and 6 bases for J; bases not matched to a gene: 9. The DNA of the CDR3 is TGTGCCAGCAGCTCGCTAGCGGGATCTGACGCCGGGGAGCTGTTTTTT. This codes for CASSSLAGSDAGELFF.

This chain uses TRBV5-4 with TRBJ2-7; 10 positions agree with TRBD1. CDR3 length: 16 residues. V was pared by 2 bases and J by 0 bases, with 5 bases of the junction left unmatched. Germline V gene data show CDR1 as SGHNT and CDR2 as YYREEE (reference sequence). Here the CDR3 reads CASSLDGQGDSYEQYF. The CDR3 DNA reads TGTGCCAGCAGCTTAGACGGACAGGGGGACTCCTACGAGCAGTACTTC.

The chain couples TRBV5-4 to TRBJ2-1; the D gene could be TRBD1 or TRBD2 (5 bases each). The CDR3 extends over 17 amino acids. Trimming removed 0 bases at V and 7 bases at J, with 20 bases between. Per the germline V gene, CDR1 is SGHNT and CDR2 is YYREEE (reference sequence). The CDR3 loop is CASSLALRQGTRNEQFF. Here the CDR3 DNA reads TGTGCCAGCAGCTTGGCCCTCAGGCAGGGAACTAGGAATGAGCAGTTCTTC.

The chain uses TRBV7-8 and TRBJ1-2; 7 nucleotides match TRBD1. The V segment lost 2 bases and the J segment 3 bases; nucleotides outside the gene matches: 9. Germline lookup yields CDR1 SGHVS and CDR2 FQNEAQ. The CDR3 contains 16 residues. CDR3 in amino acids: CASSLFNRDSYYGYTF. The DNA for the CDR3 is TGTGCCAGCAGCTTATTTAACCGGGACAGCTACTATGGCTACACCTTC.

The chain uses TRBV5-6 and TRBJ1-1, with TRBD1 matching over 10 bases. From germline, CDR1 is SGHDT and CDR2 YYEEEE. The CDR3 consists of 15 residues. V was pared by 0 bases and J by 5 bases, with 4 bases of the junction left unmatched. Here the CDR3 DNA reads TGTGCCAGCAGCTTGGATGGGACAGGGGAAACTGAAGCTTTCTTT. Its protein is CASSLDGTGETEAFF. The whole variable domain, filled in from reference TRBV5-6 and TRBJ1-1, reads DAGVTQSPTHLIKTRGQQVTLRCSPKSGHDTVSWYQQALGQGPQFIFQYYEEEERQRGNFPDRFSGHQFPNYSSELNVNALLLGDSALYLCASSLDGTGETEAFFGQGTRLTVV.

The genes are TRBV2 and TRBJ1-5; a possible D gene is TRBD1 (6 bases). V lost 7 bases to trimming and J lost 0 bases, with 13 bases between them. This CDR3 has 15 residues. The V gene's germline CDR1 is SNHLY and CDR2 FYNNEI. CDR3 amino acids: CASTGGLYSNQPQHF. The CDR3 region has the DNA TGTGCCAGCACGGGGGGCTTATATAGCAATCAGCCCCAGCATTTT.

The chain recombines TRBV6-4 with TRBJ2-2; no definite D call. V lost 4 bases to trimming and J lost 7 bases, with 4 bases between them. The CDR3 spans 11 residues. Germline assignment: CDR1 MRHNA and CDR2 SNTAGT. CDR3 residues: CASSVDGELFF. As DNA, the CDR3 is TGTGCCAGCAGTGTTGACGGGGAGCTGTTTTTT.

V and J are TRBV9 and TRBJ1-6, with 7 bases that match TRBD1. Germline values: CDR1 SGDLS, CDR2 YYNGEE. V trimming: 0 bases; J trimming: 10 bases; junction bases outside the gene matches: 4. This CDR3 has 14 residues. The CDR3 is CASSVGQGRSPLHF. CDR3 sequence (DNA): TGTGCCAGCAGCGTAGGACAGGGACGATCACCCCTCCACTTT.

The gene calls are TRBV28 and TRBJ1-4; no clear D gene. This CDR3 is built from 15 residues. The V gene's germline CDR1 is MDHEN and CDR2 SYDVKM. Trimming pared 6 bases from V and 0 bases from J, leaving 11 bases between. In DNA, the CDR3 is TGTGCCAGCAGCCTGGAGGGCGCAACTAATGAAAAACTGTTTTTT. Amino acids: CASSLEGATNEKLFF.

V gene TRBV6-5 combines with J gene TRBJ1-2; maybe TRBD1 (6 bases). Germline CDR1 and CDR2: MNHEY and SVGAGI. Between the trimmed V and J ends, which lost 2 bases and 4 bases, there was a span of 14 bases. This CDR3 region has 15 residues. CDR3 nucleotides: TGTGCCAGCAGTTACGGCGGGGTAGGGGGCTATGGCTACACCTTC. It encodes CASSYGGVGGYGYTF.

The chain joins TRBV5-4 to TRBJ2-7, with 7 bases matching TRBD1. The CDR3 covers 14 residues. V lost 4 bases and J lost 6; bases outside the gene matches: 10. CDR1 is SGHNT, CDR2 YYREEE, per germline (reference sequence). CDR3: CASSPDRTTGEQYF. DNA of the CDR3: TGTGCCAGCAGCCCGGACAGGACAACTGGCGAGCAGTACTTC.

The V and J genes are TRBV5-1 and TRBJ2-7; possible D gene TRBD2, 5 bases. V shed 7 bases and J shed 3 bases, with 20 bases lying between them. CDR1 is SGHRS, CDR2 YFSETQ, per germline. The CDR3 has 15 amino acids. This chain's CDR3 is CASGPGSGPLYEQYF. DNA for the CDR3: TGCGCCAGCGGACCGGGGTCAGGCCCCCTCTACGAGCAGTACTTC. The whole variable domain, remainder taken from reference TRBV5-1 and TRBJ2-7, is KAGVTQTPRYLIKTRGQQVTLSCSPISGHRSVSWYQQTPGQGLQFLFEYFSETQRNKGNFPGRFSGRQFSNSRSEMNVSTLELGDSALYLCASGPGSGPLYEQYFGPGTRLTVT.

The chain recombines TRBV11-3 with TRBJ2-3, with 10 nucleotides matching TRBD2. The CDR3 length is 16 residues. Germline loops: CDR1 SGHNT, CDR2 YENEEA. Losses at the gene ends were 1 base for V and 5 bases for J; bases not matched to a gene: 6. For the CDR3, the DNA is TGTGCCAGCAGCTTAGGTCCTAGCGGGAGAAGAGATACGCAGTATTTT. Translating it yields CASSLGPSGRRDTQYF.

The rearrangement links TRBV12-2 to TRBJ2-7; TRBD1 is the table's D call, not checked against the DNA. TRBV12-2 is deemed a pseudogene. The CDR3 totals 12 residues. The CDR3 DNA sequence: TGTGCAAGTCGCCCCCAGGCCTACGAGCAGTACTTC. As protein: CASRPQAYEQYF.

This chain connects TRBV12-5 to TRBJ2-1; TRBD1 agrees at 7 bases. The CDR3 is 17 amino acids. The germline V gene encodes CDR1 LGHNT and CDR2 FRNRAP. Trimming at V came to 0 bases and at J to 7 bases, leaving 12 bases not matched to a gene. CDR3 in amino acids: CASGLVEGAVQGNEQFF. In DNA, the CDR3 is TGTGCTAGTGGTTTGGTTGAGGGGGCGGTTCAAGGAAATGAGCAGTTCTTC.

The rearrangement joins TRBV27 to TRBJ2-3; TRBD1 is a possible D gene (6 bases). V was shortened by 6 bases and J by 2 bases, with 21 bases between the two germline ends. The germline V gene encodes CDR1 MNHEY and CDR2 SMNVEV (reference sequence). CDR3 length: 17 amino acids. CDR3 amino acids: CASRTYRNRDLTDTQYF. The CDR3 nucleotides read TGTGCCAGCAGAACTTATCGAAACAGGGATCTCACAGATACGCAGTATTTT.

The CDR3 sequence: CASSPPPRGDSNQPQHF. In nucleotides, the CDR3 is TGCGCCAGCAGCCCTCCCCCGCGGGGGGATAGCAATCAGCCCCAGCATTTT. The chain recombines TRBV4-1 with TRBJ1-5, with a weak D call TRBD1 (5 bases). Trimming cost V 4 bases and J 0 bases, with 16 bases left between them. The CDR3 is 17 amino acids. In germline, CDR1 is MGHRA, CDR2 YSYEKL.

The chain combines TRBV28 with TRBJ2-7; the D is unclear. The germline V and J ends were trimmed by 6 bases and 2 bases, with 17 bases remaining between them. CDR3 length: 15 amino acids. Germline CDR1 and CDR2: MDHEN and SYDVKM. In DNA form, the CDR3 reads TGTGCCAGCAGACCCCCTGGGGTACGGACCTACGAGCAGTACTTC. Translation: CASRPPGVRTYEQYF.

This chain links TRBV4-2 with TRBJ2-3, with a possible D match to TRBD1 (5 bases). Trimming stripped 4 bases from V and 2 bases from J, with 16 bases between. Looked up from germline, CDR1 is LGHNA and CDR2 is YNFKEQ. There are 16 residues in the CDR3. The CDR3 DNA reads TGTGCCAGCAGCCTAGAGCAGGGTGTCGTCACAGATACGCAGTATTTT. Translation: CASSLEQGVVTDTQYF.

The genes are TRBV15 and TRBJ1-1; weak D call: TRBD1 (6 bases). The CDR3 runs to 16 residues. Germline lookup yields CDR1 LNHNV and CDR2 YYDKDF (reference sequence). Trimming took off 2 bases at V and 1 base at J, with 14 bases between the two ends. The DNA of the CDR3 is TGTGCCACCAGCAGACCCCTTGTCAGGGGGAACACTGAAGCTTTCTTT. This gives the protein CATSRPLVRGNTEAFF. Full variable domain (remainder filled in from reference TRBV15 and TRBJ1-1): DAMVIQNPRYQVTQFGKPVTLSCSQTLNHNVMYWYQQKSSQAPKLLFHYYDKDFNNEADTPDNFQSRRPNTSFCFLDIRSPGLGDTAMYLCATSRPLVRGNTEAFFGQGTRLTVV.

This chain connects TRBV9 to TRBJ1-1; TRBD1 matches at 7 bases. Germline CDR1 reads SGDLS; CDR2 reads YYNGEE. J gave up 7 bases and V 4 bases, and 10 bases lay outside the gene matches. The CDR3 is made up of 14 amino acids. In DNA, the CDR3 is TGTGCCAGCAGCCCTAAGGGGGCCCCCGATGAAGCTTTCTTT. It yields the protein CASSPKGAPDEAFF. Complete variable domain (other parts from reference TRBV9 and TRBJ1-1): DSGVTQTPKHLITATGQRVTLRCSPRSGDLSVYWYQQSLDQGLQFLIQYYNGEERAKGNILERFSAQQFPDLHSELNLSSLELGDSALYFCASSPKGAPDEAFFGQGTRLTVV.

This chain joins TRBV9 and TRBJ2-7; D may be TRBD2 (6 bases). The CDR3 is 15 residues long. The V end lost 3 bases, the J end lost 2 bases, and 15 bases lay between the germline ends. Germline V CDR1 and CDR2: SGDLS, YYNGEE. CDR3 loop: CASSGGAGITYEQYF. The CDR3, as DNA: TGTGCCAGCAGCGGCGGTGCGGGGATAACCTACGAGCAGTACTTC.

This clone has just one count. The V call is TRBV18, the J call TRBJ2-4; D is ambiguous. From germline, CDR1 is KGHSH and CDR2 LQKENI. The CDR3 covers 15 residues. V gave up 0 bases and J gave up 6 bases, with 12 bases separating them. The CDR3 DNA reads TGTGCCAGCTCACCACCCCTAGAAGGGCCAAACATTCAGTACTTC. Its protein is CASSPPLEGPNIQYF.

V gene TRBV9 combines with J gene TRBJ1-3; D not certain. The ends were cut back, 4 bases at V and 4 bases at J, with 15 bases in the middle. Per the germline V gene, CDR1 is SGDLS and CDR2 is YYNGEE. CDR3 length equals 15 residues. CDR3: CASSPSADSGNTIYF. DNA of the CDR3: TGTGCCAGCAGCCCCTCCGCCGACTCCGGAAACACCATATATTTT.

This chain links TRBV28 with TRBJ2-4; TRBD2 matches at 7 bases. J gave up 0 bases and V 6 bases, and 17 bases lay outside the gene matches. This CDR3 comprises 19 residues. The germline CDR1 and CDR2 sequences are MDHEN and SYDVKM. The CDR3 sequence: CASSHGLSRLAVAKNIQYF. As DNA, the CDR3 is TGTGCCAGCAGCCACGGACTATCCCGCCTAGCGGTAGCCAAAAACATTCAGTACTTC.

The CDR3 DNA reads TGTGCCAGCAGTCGGACCACACTAATGAACACTGAAGCTTTCTTT. It encodes CASSRTTLMNTEAFF. The rearrangement uses TRBV6-6 and TRBJ1-1; D ambiguous. Trimming took off 5 bases at V and 0 bases at J, with 13 bases between the two ends. Germline CDR1 MNHNY, CDR2 SVGAGI (reference sequence). CDR3 length: 15 amino acids.